The clone carrying this T cell receptor (beta chain) was counted ten times or more. Its specificity is not known. TCRdb re-analysed the 5' RACE reads in MiXCR, keeping a single row per CDR3 protein. The sample yields 200,000 to 250,000 distinct CDR3 sequences, about 7.5% seen once. Trimming at V came to 3 bases and at J to 2 bases, leaving 8 bases not matched to a gene. CDR1 is SQVTM and CDR2 is ANQGSEA in the germline V gene. CDR3 length: 15 amino acids. The entry originates in a study of identical twins. General study findings and limits: Conclusions came from cross-sectional statistical analysis, not from following the same donors.

The data also belong to a second study, concerning yellow fever vaccine responses in identical twins. In that study: Reportedly, twins' vaccine T cell responses looked partly convergent and partly personalized.

This TCR was sampled from a woman aged 18-29 years in good health. V is TRBV29-1 and J is TRBJ2-3, with TRBD2 matching 7 bases. The sequencing sample was made of memory (CD45RO+) T cells sorted from blood. The chain's CDR3 is CSVDLASGATDTQYF. CDR3 DNA: TGCAGCGTTGATCTTGCGAGCGGGGCCACAGATACGCAGTATTTT.